This T cell receptor (beta chain) was observed in a study of blood T cells in healthy people across ages. The CDR3 loop spans 15 amino acids. J lost 6 bases, V lost 1 base, and 6 bases had no gene match. Germline CDR1 SEHNR, CDR2 FQNEAQ (reference sequence). A sample-barcoded 5' primer and a J-beta primer mix were used in a second PCR of roughly 6 to 11 cycles. A single record per CDR3 protein comes from TCRdb applying MiXCR to the 5' RACE reads. The table records roughly 680,000 distinct CDR3 sequences, around 21% of them present only once. This sequence joins TRBV7-9 and TRBJ1-1; 9 bases fit TRBD1. The material sequenced was blood. The TCR sequence derives from a man between 65 and 85 years old in good health. The CDR3 is CASSLGQGGVPEAFF. The CDR3, as DNA: TGTGCCAGCAGCTTAGGACAGGGGGGGGTTCCTGAAGCTTTCTTT.